The present T cell receptor beta chain was sequenced within a study of cytomegalovirus exposure and HLA in healthy donors (dated by TCRdb to about 2017). For the wider study: In an earlier analysis of 587 of the donors, around 300 Gb of sequence data and some 100 million unique TCR beta sequences from roughly 180 million T cells were reported. An early release that covered 500 to 800 HLA-typed donors contained around 300 gigabases of sequencing data and about 84 million unique TCR sequences. Of the roughly 400 genotyped donors, about 84% fell in the genetic ancestry cluster associated with self-reported Caucasian donors. The aim of the study was to test whether cataloging public T cell receptors could identify signatures of past pathogen exposure. The study profiled the T cell repertoires of 500 to 800 subjects by immunosequencing and related them to cytomegalovirus serostatus. Besides the first cohort of 550 to 750 subjects, a separate validation cohort made up of over 95 different subjects was used. To predict cytomegalovirus infection status, the study combined high-throughput TCR immunosequencing, statistical association of individual TCRs with disease status, and machine learning. A later analysis re-examined previously published TCR beta repertoires from hundreds of donors and added high-resolution HLA genotyping to investigate patterns of TCR occurrence. The later analysis used no new phenotypic data to find candidate immune exposures, relying instead on TCR beta sequences and their occurrence across donors. An earlier analysis of several hundred of the donors applied high-throughput TCR beta sequencing to assess whether each TCR beta V gene segment acted as functional or pseudogenic. Donor age, sex, ethnicity and CMV serostatus were compiled alongside the repertoire data. Genome-wide SNP genotypes for about three fifths of the roughly 670 donors were used in a later genetic analysis, which treated that subset as a discovery cohort. Every discovery cohort repertoire had been produced on one sequencing platform. Class I and class II HLA loci were covered by the typing at four-digit resolution. Typing coverage varied by locus: about 620-640 donors for A, B, C, DRB1 and DQB1; more than 500 for DQA1; 600 to 610 for DPA1; roughly 470 for DPB1. Because of strong linkage in the cohort, roughly 5 DR-DQ haplotypes were treated as single units for association and clustering. Among around 400 genotyped donors of the cohort, an average of around 250,000 unique TCR beta nucleotide sequences was sequenced per donor, of which about 18% were non-productive.

The paper as a whole reports these results and caveats: A later genetic analysis associated a missense DCLRE1C variant with V-gene and J-gene trimming of TCR beta chains, and an independent cohort replicated the association. In both the original and validation cohorts, the classifier was reported to diagnose cytomegalovirus status with high specificity and sensitivity. Linkage disequilibrium might explain the correlated functional status among segregating V segments, but an unknown experimental factor could not be excluded. A few of the identified cytomegalovirus-associated TCR beta chains were confirmed in vitro to be specific for cytomegalovirus antigens. Around 16 rarely observed V segments, including chromosome 9 orphons, were excluded from the earlier analysis of some 590 of the donors because counts were too low. In an earlier analysis of about 600 of the donors, most TCR beta V segments appeared in productive rearrangements about 90% or about 30% of the time, broadly matching IMGT annotations. A later analysis found that TCR association rates varied across HLA loci, with DRB1 alleles showing the most associated TCRs and HLA-C alleles the fewest. In this cohort, only TCR beta chains were sequenced, and detectable features were limited by the absence of alpha or paired-chain data. The only immune exposure information available for the cohort was CMV serostatus. While some public TCRs were present in many individuals, most TCR sequences turned up only very rarely across donors. When HLA alleles, especially DR and DQ, strongly co-occurred, TCR associations were difficult to assign to individual alleles. A further reported finding was that TCR beta sequences accurately predicted the HLA-A and HLA-B alleles for most subjects in the first cohort. Most CMV-associated TCR beta chains appeared to be HLA-restricted in a later analysis, and the HLA associations seemed to be driven largely by CMV exposure. In a later analysis, HLA-associated TCR beta chains showed more clonal expansion and lower generation probabilities than non-associated chains that were equally common. In a later analysis, several top co-occurrence clusters were reported to appear linked to parvovirus B19, influenza, CMV and Epstein-Barr virus. Specific HLA alleles were associated with about 17,000 TCR beta sequences at a false discovery rate of 0.05 in a later analysis. According to the authors, the approach could potentially be generalized to other disease states and immunological phenotypes. A cluster of highly shared sequence variants was judged likely to represent a technical artifact of the sequencing pipeline. The study listed over 150 TCR beta chains as associated with cytomegalovirus. A later genetic analysis reported fewer N-insertions in productive TCRs among donors in an Asian-associated ancestry cluster than the roughly 620-donor mean. Some IMGT-functional V segments, including TRBV6-2 and TRBV6-3, could not be told apart with the 87-base-pair reads, so those segments were excluded. Because some donors lacked HLA typing at each locus, the association tests relied only on the typed subset. Presence/absence analyses assumed roughly uniform sequencing depth across donors, an assumption that may not hold.

On this clone itself: Its antigen target is currently unknown. No clone much larger than this one lies a single base away; base qualities are absent.

The cohort was made up of hundreds of healthy bone marrow donors. All cohort members were sampled while nominally healthy, although unrecorded immune exposures were likely present. The donor tested CMV seronegative, placing the donor among the 350 or so seronegative members of the cohort. Each donor provided a peripheral blood sample, and peripheral blood mononuclear cells were used for TCR beta sequencing. Genomic DNA was extracted from the blood cell samples with the Qiagen DNeasy Blood Extraction Kit. Library prep was done by the immunoSEQ multiplex PCR assay. A mixture of 60 forward primers for TCR Vbeta segments and 13 reverse primers for TCR Jbeta segments was used in the multiplex PCR. The CDR3 region of rearranged TCR beta genes was amplified from genomic DNA by a multiplex PCR assay. The Illumina HiSeq System was used to sequence the amplified TCR beta libraries as 87-base-pair reads. Turning to the authors' computational methods: A later analysis counted 65 million to 90 million unique TCR beta chains across the 600 to 850 repertoires, and some 11 million of these chains were shared by at least two donors. A nearest-neighbor algorithm error-corrected the raw reads and collapsed the reads into unique sequences, merging closely related sequences to remove PCR and sequencing errors. CDR3 sequences were aligned to IMGT reference sequences to assign V, D and J gene segments. For a sequence to be retained, at least a six-nucleotide match to both a V gene segment and a J gene segment was required. A rearrangement was called productive if the CDR3 had no stop codons and remained in frame with V and J, and every other rearrangement was called non-productive. Following IMGT convention, CDR3 was defined as the stretch from the second conserved V-encoded cysteine to the conserved J-encoded phenylalanine. The earlier analysis of about 500 of the donors excluded sequences that lacked an unambiguous match to a single V gene segment. An earlier analysis of several hundred of the donors called V segments functional above 56.7% productive rearrangements and segregating when the between-donor standard deviation exceeded 5%. A statistical classification framework was built for diagnosing cytomegalovirus status from the catalog of TCR beta chain sequences. In a later analysis, TCR nucleotide sequences were compared against IMGT/GENE-DB human TR gene sequences so that V and J genes could be assigned. In a later analysis, CDR3 sequences and most-parsimonious VDJ recombination scenarios were assigned using the TCRdist pipeline. A later analysis defined each TCR beta chain by its CDR3 amino acid sequence plus V-gene family, and excluded reads lacking a unique V-gene family. As a way to deal with suspected cross-contamination and a sequencing artifact, a later analysis dropped hundreds of nucleotide sequences that were highly shared and had low generation probability. In a later analysis, a clonal expansion index was calculated for each public chain from normalized within-repertoire ranks of inferred template counts. In a later analysis, generation probabilities were computed using a VDJ recombination model fitted to out-of-frame rearrangements, and the results were checked against IGoR. In a later analysis, hypergeometric tests were used to score TCR-TCR, TCR-HLA and TCR-CMV co-occurrence, with a repertoire-size bias correction applied to TCR pairs. In a later analysis, false discovery rates were estimated by permuting HLA or CMV assignments 20 times. In a later analysis, co-occurring TCRs were grouped with DBSCAN, and TCRdist sequence similarity was added when clustering was performed within HLA-allele-positive subsets. Repertoires with fewer than 30,000 or more than 120,000 public chains were left out of co-occurrence clustering, as were about five repertoires with anomalous nucleotide sharing. Drawn from immuneACCESS, this table holds only the in-frame rearrangements with V and J called that TCRdb kept. Clones are partly lost; checked studies trace under half to an unresolved V gene and leave the rest unexplained. V, J and clone size derive from that table, while D and trimming were established from the DNA sequence. This sample holds 95,000 to 100,000 clones; under 85% were observed only once. The ten largest make up 4.1% of the sample.

In the germline V gene, CDR1 corresponds to SGHVS and CDR2 to FNYEAQ. Taken from cysteine to phenylalanine, the CDR3 has 15 residues. The sequence is cut down to CDR3 DNA, 45 bases in frame from base 1. The V end gives up 5 bases and the J end 6 bases, leaving 8 bases in the junction not matched to a gene. The sequence was collected from a man aged 35 to 55 in good health and CMV-seronegative. Sequencing used PBMCs. This chain is built from TRBV7-6 and TRBJ2-1, with 9 middle bases fitting TRBD1. CDR3 loop: CASSLPGTGSNEQFF. The DNA sequence is given as TGTGCCAGCAGCCTACCAGGGACAGGGTCCAATGAGCAGTTCTTC.